These 25 T cell receptor beta chains came from one sample sequenced in a study of blood T cell repertoires in COVID-19. Clones were read by immunoSEQ multiplex PCR, and TCRdb kept only the in-frame ones, dropping some. The table has about 180,000 clones, roughly 88% seen once; the top ten hold roughly 4%. Sequencing was performed on peripheral blood. The receptors come from a woman in her twenties or thirties with acute or convalescent COVID-19.

This chain uses TRBV6-5 with TRBJ2-1, with D possibly being TRBD2 (6 bases). This CDR3 spans 14 amino acids. Germline values: CDR1 MNHEY, CDR2 SVGAGI. Trimming took 4 bases from V and 3 from J, leaving 10 bases between them. The CDR3 loop is CASSFSGLYNEQFF. The CDR3 nucleotides are TGTGCCAGCAGTTTCAGCGGGCTCTACAATGAGCAGTTCTTC.

J is TRBJ2-7 and V is TRBV7-2; tentatively, D is TRBD2 (6 bases). The germline V gene encodes CDR1 SGHTA and CDR2 FQGNSA. The ends were cut back, 8 bases at V and 6 bases at J, with 17 bases in the middle. CDR3 size: 13 residues. The CDR3 coding sequence is TGTGCCAGCTCTCTAGCGCTTAGGCGCGAGCAGTACTTC. It specifies CASSLALRREQYF.

This chain uses TRBV30 with TRBJ2-3; 9 bases agree with TRBD1. Unmatched junction bases numbered 8, after V lost 2 bases and J lost 14 bases. Germline CDR1 and CDR2: GTSNPN and SVGIG (reference sequence). The CDR3 runs 12 residues. The CDR3 nucleotides read TGTGCCTGGAGTCCCGGGACAGGGTTGGGGTATTTT. It codes for CAWSPGTGLGYF.

V is TRBV2 and J is TRBJ2-2, with a tentative D call TRBD2 (5 bases). The CDR3 is made up of 13 amino acids. Germline V gives CDR1 SNHLY, CDR2 FYNNEI. Trimming left V 4 bases short and J 7 bases short, with 10 bases between. The chain's CDR3 is CASSALSGGELFF. DNA for the CDR3: TGTGCCAGCAGTGCACTGAGCGGCGGGGAGCTGTTTTTT.

The genes are TRBV27 and TRBJ2-2; D may be TRBD2 (6 bases). The CDR3 is made up of 15 amino acids. With 5 bases removed from V and 2 bases from J, the gap between germline ends came to 12 bases. Per the germline V gene, CDR1 is MNHEY and CDR2 is SMNVEV (reference sequence). CDR3: CASSLRRGNTGELFF. DNA of the CDR3: TGTGCCAGCAGTCTAAGGAGGGGCAACACCGGGGAGCTGTTTTTT.

This chain uses TRBV11-3 with TRBJ2-1; possible D gene TRBD1, 5 bases. Germline values: CDR1 SGHNT, CDR2 YENEEA. There are 14 residues in the CDR3. V gave up 5 bases and J gave up 4 bases, with 12 bases separating them. The CDR3 spells CASSPPRAYNEQFF. CDR3 bases: TGTGCCAGCAGCCCCCCCAGGGCGTACAATGAGCAGTTCTTC.

The chain's CDR3 is CASSQDLPDRALHQPQHF. The CDR3 coding sequence is TGTGCCAGCAGCCAAGATCTACCCGACAGGGCACTTCATCAGCCCCAGCATTTT. The rearrangement links TRBV14 to TRBJ1-5; 7 positions agree with TRBD1. The length of the CDR3 is 18 residues. Germline-derived CDR1 and CDR2 are SGHDN and FVKESK. V gave up 0 bases and J gave up 5 bases; unmatched junction bases: 13.

This chain uses TRBV24-1 with TRBJ2-1, with 15 bases aligning to TRBD2. Germline CDR1 and CDR2: KGHDR and SFDVKD. This CDR3 is built from 16 residues. The junction had 3 bases not matched to a gene; V was cut back by 1 base and J by 9 bases. CDR3 in amino acids: CATSDFRGLAGGEQFF. The CDR3 DNA sequence: TGTGCCACCAGTGATTTTCGGGGACTAGCGGGAGGTGAGCAGTTCTTC.

The J gene is TRBJ2-5, the V gene TRBV4-2; no definite D call. The germline V gene encodes CDR1 LGHNA and CDR2 YNFKEQ. This CDR3 is built from 11 residues. Trimming left V 5 bases short and J 5 bases short, with 6 bases between. DNA of the CDR3: TGTGCCAGCAGCTCCGGGGAGACCCAGTACTTC. Translation: CASSSGETQYF.

The chain combines TRBV9 with TRBJ1-6, with D possibly TRBD1 on 5 matching bases. Germline CDR1 is SGDLS and CDR2 is YYNGEE. The CDR3 spans 16 residues. Trimming took off 4 bases at V and 5 bases at J, with 16 bases between the two ends. The CDR3 here is CASSPPAQGDNSPLHF. CDR3 sequence (DNA): TGTGCCAGCAGCCCCCCCGCCCAGGGCGATAATTCACCCCTCCACTTT.

The chain joins TRBV5-4 to TRBJ2-1; D is unclear. The CDR3 totals 16 residues. The V end lost 0 bases, the J end lost 5 bases, and 15 bases lay between the germline ends. The germline gives CDR1 SGHNT, CDR2 YYREEE (reference sequence). For the CDR3, the DNA is TGTGCCAGCAGCTTGGCCGTATCTGCCCTAAACAATGAGCAGTTCTTC. This codes for CASSLAVSALNNEQFF.

This clone is a singleton in its sample. At one boundary the junction diverges from the germline segment, which might be a read error. V usage is TRBV2 and J usage is TRBJ2-1; D might be TRBD2 (6 bases). The CDR3 is 11 residues long. Germline lookup yields CDR1 SNHLY and CDR2 FYNNEI. CDR3 bases: TGTGCCAGCAGTGAAAAGGGACTCAGAATCTTC. Its protein is CASSEKGLRIF.

The CDR3 sequence: CASSLLAGGTDTQYF. CDR3 coding DNA: TGTGCCAGCAGTTTACTAGCGGGAGGAACCGATACGCAGTATTTT. The rearrangement links TRBV28 to TRBJ2-3, with 11 bases aligning to TRBD2. V lost 2 bases to trimming and J lost 6 bases; unmatched junction nucleotides: 4. Per the germline V gene, CDR1 is MDHEN and CDR2 is SYDVKM. The CDR3 covers 15 residues.

The V and J genes are TRBV15 and TRBJ2-1, with D uncertain. Per germline, CDR1 LNHNV and CDR2 YYDKDF (reference sequence). V was cut by 8 bases and J by 0 bases, with 11 bases left in between. This CDR3 is built from 14 residues. The CDR3 region is CATAEEPSYNEQFF. In nucleotides, the CDR3 is TGTGCCACCGCTGAAGAGCCCTCCTACAATGAGCAGTTCTTC.

CDR3 amino acids: CASCRDLTDTQYF. The CDR3 DNA is TGTGCCAGCTGTCGGGACTTAACAGATACGCAGTATTTT. This chain connects TRBV9 to TRBJ2-3, with a weak D call TRBD2 (6 bases). Trimming removed 7 bases from V and 3 bases from J, with 12 bases in between. CDR3 length: 13 residues. Germline V lookup: CDR1 SGDLS, CDR2 YYNGEE.

The CDR3 DNA reads as TGTGCCAGCAGCTTGGGCAGGGGGCTTTCAGAGACCCAGTACTTC. This encodes CASSLGRGLSETQYF. The rearrangement links TRBV5-5 to TRBJ2-5, with 8 bases matching TRBD1. From germline, CDR1 is SGHKS and CDR2 YYEKEE (reference sequence). The trim removed 0 bases at V and 4 bases at J, leaving 5 bases unmatched. There are 15 residues in the CDR3.

The chain combines TRBV23-1 with TRBJ2-5, with 9 bases aligning to TRBD1. TRBV23-1 is designated an ORF whose function remains uncertain. Unmatched junction bases numbered 15, after V lost 6 bases and J lost 7 bases. The CDR3 is 16 residues long. The CDR3 region has the DNA TGCGCCAGCAGATACAGGGGGCGCACGGTACAGGTGACCCAGTACTTC. This encodes CASRYRGRTVQVTQYF.

The chain's CDR3 is CASSVNIQETQYF. The CDR3, as DNA: TGCGCCAGCAGCGTAAATATCCAAGAGACCCAGTACTTC. J is TRBJ2-5 and V is TRBV5-1; D gene ambiguous. Germline V gene data show CDR1 as SGHRS and CDR2 as YFSETQ. This CDR3 comprises 13 residues. Trimming took off 4 bases at V and 1 base at J, with 8 bases between the two ends. The whole variable domain, remainder taken from reference TRBV5-1 and TRBJ2-5, is KAGVTQTPRYLIKTRGQQVTLSCSPISGHRSVSWYQQTPGQGLQFLFEYFSETQRNKGNFPGRFSGRQFSNSRSEMNVSTLELGDSALYLCASSVNIQETQYFGPGTRLLVL.

This clone came up once. The chain is built from TRBV6-5 and TRBJ2-1, with no clear D. CDR1 is MNHEY, CDR2 SVGAGI, per germline. Between the trimmed V and J ends, which lost 6 bases and 0 bases, there was a span of 12 bases. The CDR3 totals 15 residues. In nucleotides, the CDR3 is TGTGCCAGCAGCCGAGATTTACGCTCCTACAATGAGCAGTTCTTC. This sequence encodes CASSRDLRSYNEQFF.

The table lists this clone with a count of one. V and J are TRBV2 and TRBJ2-6; D remains unclear. The V gene's germline CDR1 is SNHLY and CDR2 FYNNEI. Trimming pared 8 bases from V and 4 bases from J, leaving 12 bases between. This CDR3 is 14 amino acids long. The CDR3 sequence: CASSAVVGANVLTF. CDR3 nucleotides: TGTGCCAGCTCCGCGGTAGTCGGGGCCAACGTCCTGACTTTC. The entire variable domain, with the rest obtained from reference TRBV2 and TRBJ2-6, is as follows: EPEVTQTPSHQVTQMGQEVILRCVPISNHLYFYWYRQILGQKVEFLVSFYNNEISEKSEIFDDQFSVERPDGSNFTLKIRSTKLEDSAMYFCASSAVVGANVLTFGAGSRLTVL.

The J gene is TRBJ2-5, the V gene TRBV18; unclear D gene. The CDR3 consists of 15 residues. Germline V gene data show CDR1 as KGHSH and CDR2 as LQKENI. Trimming removed 3 bases from V and 0 bases from J, with 11 bases in between. The CDR3: CASSPMWAYQETQYF. The CDR3 bases are TGTGCCAGCTCACCGATGTGGGCGTACCAAGAGACCCAGTACTTC.

The chain uses TRBV10-1 and TRBJ1-5; the D is unclear. Between the trimmed V and J ends, which lost 0 bases and 4 bases, there was a span of 7 bases. CDR1 and CDR2 from the germline V gene are WNHNN and SYGVQD (reference sequence). This CDR3 has 14 amino acids. This chain's CDR3 is CASSESTWNQPQHF. In nucleotides, the CDR3 is TGCGCCAGCAGTGAGTCTACTTGGAATCAGCCCCAGCATTTT.

The chain recombines TRBV9 with TRBJ2-5; D remains ambiguous. The CDR3 is 13 residues long. From germline, CDR1 is SGDLS and CDR2 YYNGEE. The V gene lost 3 bases and the J gene lost 5 bases, with 11 bases spanning the gap. Here the CDR3 DNA reads TGTGCCAGCAGCGATGACCCGACTGAGACCCAGTACTTC. This sequence encodes CASSDDPTETQYF.

The chain recombines TRBV5-6 with TRBJ2-7, with 7 bases identical to TRBD2. In germline, CDR1 is SGHDT, CDR2 YYEEEE. After removal of 4 bases from V and 3 bases from J, the junction contained 7 bases not matched to a gene. The CDR3 sequence is 14 residues long. The CDR3 region has the DNA TGTGCCAGCAGCCGTAACCTAGCGGTCTACGAGCAGTACTTC. This sequence encodes CASSRNLAVYEQYF.

This chain links TRBV5-1 with TRBJ1-1; D unclear. The germline CDR1 and CDR2 sequences are SGHRS and YFSETQ. V lost 0 bases and J 1 base, leaving 7 bases between the germline ends. This CDR3 is 14 amino acids long. The CDR3 region has the DNA TGCGCCAGCAGCTTGGTTACGGGGAACACTGAAGCTTTCTTT. This translates into CASSLVTGNTEAFF. The full variable domain, with the rest looked up from reference TRBV5-1 and TRBJ1-1, is KAGVTQTPRYLIKTRGQQVTLSCSPISGHRSVSWYQQTPGQGLQFLFEYFSETQRNKGNFPGRFSGRQFSNSRSEMNVSTLELGDSALYLCASSLVTGNTEAFFGQGTRLTVV.